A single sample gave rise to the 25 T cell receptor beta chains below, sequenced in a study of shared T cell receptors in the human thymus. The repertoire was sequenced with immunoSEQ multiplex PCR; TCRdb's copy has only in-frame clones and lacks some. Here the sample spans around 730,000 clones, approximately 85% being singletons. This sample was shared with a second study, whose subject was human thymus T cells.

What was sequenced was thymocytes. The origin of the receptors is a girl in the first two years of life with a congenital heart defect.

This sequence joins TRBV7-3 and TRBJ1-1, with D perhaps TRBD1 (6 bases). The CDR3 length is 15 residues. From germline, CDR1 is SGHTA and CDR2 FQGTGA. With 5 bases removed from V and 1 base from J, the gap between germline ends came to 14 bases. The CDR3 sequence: CASSPPGGQNTEAFF. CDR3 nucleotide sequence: TGTGCCAGCAGCCCCCCGGGGGGGCAGAACACTGAAGCTTTCTTT.

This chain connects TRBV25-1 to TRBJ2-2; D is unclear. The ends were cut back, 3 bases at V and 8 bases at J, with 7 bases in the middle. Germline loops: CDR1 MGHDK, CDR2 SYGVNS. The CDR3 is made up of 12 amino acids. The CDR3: CASSDPRGELFF. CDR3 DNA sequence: TGTGCCAGCAGTGACCCCAGGGGGGAGCTGTTTTTT.

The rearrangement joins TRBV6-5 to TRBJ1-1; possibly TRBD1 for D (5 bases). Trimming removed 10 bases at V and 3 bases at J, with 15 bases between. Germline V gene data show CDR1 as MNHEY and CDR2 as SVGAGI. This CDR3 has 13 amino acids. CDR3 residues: CAISRGEYTEAFF. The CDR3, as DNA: TGTGCCATCTCGCGGGGGGAATACACTGAAGCTTTCTTT.

CDR3 amino acids: CASRQGCAEAFF. For the CDR3, the DNA is TGTGCCAGCAGACAGGGGTGCGCTGAAGCTTTCTTT. V usage is TRBV6-6 and J usage is TRBJ1-1, with 7 positions matching TRBD1. V shed 6 bases and J 6 bases; nucleotides not matched to a gene: 4. Germline CDR1 and CDR2: MNHNY and SVGAGI (reference sequence). The CDR3 length is 12 residues.

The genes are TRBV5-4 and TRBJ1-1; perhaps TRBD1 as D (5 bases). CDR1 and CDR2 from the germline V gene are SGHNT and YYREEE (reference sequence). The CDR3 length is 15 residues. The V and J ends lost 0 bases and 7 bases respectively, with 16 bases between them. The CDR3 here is CASSLDHDSPIEAFF. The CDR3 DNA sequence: TGTGCCAGCAGCTTGGACCACGACAGCCCTATTGAAGCTTTCTTT.

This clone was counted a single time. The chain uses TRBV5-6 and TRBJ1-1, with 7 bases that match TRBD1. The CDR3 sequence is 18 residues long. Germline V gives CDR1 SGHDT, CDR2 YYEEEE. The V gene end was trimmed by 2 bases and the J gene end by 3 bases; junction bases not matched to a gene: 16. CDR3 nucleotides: TGTGCCAGCAGCTTCAGACAGGGTAAGACGGCGTGGGACACTGAAGCTTTCTTT. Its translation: CASSFRQGKTAWDTEAFF.

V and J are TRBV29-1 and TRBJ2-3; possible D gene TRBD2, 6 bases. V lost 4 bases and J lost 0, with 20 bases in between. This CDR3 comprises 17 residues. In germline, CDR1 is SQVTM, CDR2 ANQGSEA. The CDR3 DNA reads TGCAGCGTTGTCGACGTAGGGGCAGGGACTAGCACAGATACGCAGTATTTT. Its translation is CSVVDVGAGTSTDTQYF.

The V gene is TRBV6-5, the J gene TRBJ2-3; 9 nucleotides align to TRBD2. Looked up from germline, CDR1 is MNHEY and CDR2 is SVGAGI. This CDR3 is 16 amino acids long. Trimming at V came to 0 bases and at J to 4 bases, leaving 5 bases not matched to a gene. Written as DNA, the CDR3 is TGTGCCAGCAGTTACTCCGCAGCGGGGGGTGCAGATACGCAGTATTTT. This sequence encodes CASSYSAAGGADTQYF.

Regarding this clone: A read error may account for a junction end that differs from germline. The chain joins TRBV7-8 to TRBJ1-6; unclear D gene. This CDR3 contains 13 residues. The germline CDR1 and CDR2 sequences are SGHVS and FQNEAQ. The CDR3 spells CANSLGSDSPLHF. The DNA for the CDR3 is TGTGCCAACAGCTTAGGTTCCGATTCACCCCTCCACTTT.

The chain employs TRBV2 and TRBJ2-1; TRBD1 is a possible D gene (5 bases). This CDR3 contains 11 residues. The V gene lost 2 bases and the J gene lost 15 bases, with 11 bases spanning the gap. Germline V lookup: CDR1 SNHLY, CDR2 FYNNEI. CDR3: CASSETPRGFF. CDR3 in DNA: TGTGCCAGCAGTGAAACCCCTAGGGGGTTCTTC.

The CDR3 nucleotides are TGCGCCAGCAGCCCGATTGTGAGCGGGGAGTCAGATACGCAGTATTTT. This codes for CASSPIVSGESDTQYF. This sequence joins TRBV4-1 and TRBJ2-3; 7 nucleotides match TRBD2. The CDR3 spans 16 residues. Germline V gives CDR1 MGHRA, CDR2 YSYEKL. Trimming cost V 4 bases and J 4 bases; bases outside gene matches: 11.

The chain's CDR3 is CASSLDSQGDTEAFF. The CDR3 DNA reads TGTGCCAGCAGCTTAGACTCGCAGGGCGACACTGAAGCTTTCTTT. The chain uses TRBV11-2 and TRBJ1-1, with D possibly being TRBD1 (5 bases). The CDR3 is 15 amino acids. Germline V gene sequence: CDR1 SGHAT, CDR2 FQNNGV. V was trimmed by 0 bases and J by 3 bases, leaving 11 bases between them.

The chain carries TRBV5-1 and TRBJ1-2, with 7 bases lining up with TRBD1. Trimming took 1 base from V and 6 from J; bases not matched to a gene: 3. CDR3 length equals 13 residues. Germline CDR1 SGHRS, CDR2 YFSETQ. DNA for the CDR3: TGCGCCAGCAGCTTGCTAAGGGGGCATGGCTACACCTTC. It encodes CASSLLRGHGYTF.

The CDR3 DNA follows: TGTGCCAGCAGTGGGGGTTTGAGGGAAACAGTCTACGAGCAGTACTTC. Its protein is CASSGGLRETVYEQYF. The rearrangement uses TRBV6-1 and TRBJ2-7; tentative D call: TRBD2 (5 bases). The CDR3 runs to 16 residues. Germline V gene sequence: CDR1 MNHNS, CDR2 SASEGT. The V and J ends lost 4 bases and 3 bases respectively, with 19 bases between them.

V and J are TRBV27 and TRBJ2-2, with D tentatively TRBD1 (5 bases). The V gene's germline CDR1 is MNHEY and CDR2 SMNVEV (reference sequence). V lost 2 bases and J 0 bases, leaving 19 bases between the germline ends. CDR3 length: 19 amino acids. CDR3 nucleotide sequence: TGTGCCAGCAGTTTAAATCCGCCTGACAGCCTCCCGAACACCGGGGAGCTGTTTTTT. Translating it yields CASSLNPPDSLPNTGELFF.

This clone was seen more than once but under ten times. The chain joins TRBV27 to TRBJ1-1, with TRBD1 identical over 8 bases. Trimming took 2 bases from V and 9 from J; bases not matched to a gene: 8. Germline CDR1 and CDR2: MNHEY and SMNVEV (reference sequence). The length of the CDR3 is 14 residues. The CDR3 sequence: CASSLGQGTEKAFF. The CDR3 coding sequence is TGTGCCAGCAGTTTAGGACAGGGAACTGAGAAAGCTTTCTTT.

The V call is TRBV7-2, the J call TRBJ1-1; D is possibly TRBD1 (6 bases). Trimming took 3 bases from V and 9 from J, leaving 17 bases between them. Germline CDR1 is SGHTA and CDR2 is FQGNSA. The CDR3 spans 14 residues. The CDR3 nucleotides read TGTGCCAGCAGCTTGACAGGAAAACGAGGGAAAGCTTTCTTT. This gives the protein CASSLTGKRGKAFF. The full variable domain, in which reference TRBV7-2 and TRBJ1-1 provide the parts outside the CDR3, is GAGVSQSPSNKVTEKGKDVELRCDPISGHTALYWYRQSLGQGLEFLIYFQGNSAPDKSGLPSDRFSAERTGGSVSTLTIQRTQQEDSAVYLCASSLTGKRGKAFFGQGTRLTVV.

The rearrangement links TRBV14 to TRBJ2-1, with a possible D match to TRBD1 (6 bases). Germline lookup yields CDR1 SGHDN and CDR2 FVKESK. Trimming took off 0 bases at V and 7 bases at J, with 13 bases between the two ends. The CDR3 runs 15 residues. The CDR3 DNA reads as TGTGCCAGCAGCCAAGATGGAATTAGGGGGAATGAGCAGTTCTTC. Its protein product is CASSQDGIRGNEQFF.

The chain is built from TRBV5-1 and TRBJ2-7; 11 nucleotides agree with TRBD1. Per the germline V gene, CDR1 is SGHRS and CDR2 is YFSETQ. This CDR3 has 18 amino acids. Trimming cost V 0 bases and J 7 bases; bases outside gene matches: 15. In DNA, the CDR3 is TGCGCCAGCAGCTTGGAGCATATGGTCCGGGACAGGGGGGGAGAGCAGTACTTC. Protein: CASSLEHMVRDRGGEQYF.

CDR3 amino acids: CAAIGSLMDLEAFF. The CDR3 DNA reads as TGTGCAGCTATTGGGAGTTTAATGGACCTTGAGGCTTTCTTT. The chain links TRBV10-3 to TRBJ1-1; the D is unclear. The CDR3 covers 14 residues. CDR1 and CDR2 from the germline V gene are ENHRY and SYGVKD.

The CDR3 reads CASSVGGLPTIPWETQYF. The CDR3 DNA follows: TGTGCCAGCAGCGTAGGAGGCCTCCCCACGATACCATGGGAGACCCAGTACTTC. The chain recombines TRBV9 with TRBJ2-5; D ambiguous. CDR1 and CDR2 from the germline V gene are SGDLS and YYNGEE. This CDR3 is 18 amino acids long. V lost 0 bases to trimming and J lost 5 bases, with 23 bases between them.

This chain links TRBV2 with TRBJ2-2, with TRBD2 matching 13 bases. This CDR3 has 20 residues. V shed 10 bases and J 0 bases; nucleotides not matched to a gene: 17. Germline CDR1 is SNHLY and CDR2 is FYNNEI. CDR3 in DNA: TGTGCCACTTATGGACGACGGACTAGCGGGGGCCCTGCGAACACCGGGGAGCTGTTTTTT. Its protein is CATYGRRTSGGPANTGELFF.

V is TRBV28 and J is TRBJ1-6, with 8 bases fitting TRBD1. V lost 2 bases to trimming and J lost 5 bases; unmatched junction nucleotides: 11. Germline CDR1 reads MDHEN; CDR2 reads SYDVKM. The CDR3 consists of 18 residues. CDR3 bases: TGTGCCAGCAGTTTAGGAGACAGGGGAAGGTCGGATAATTCACCCCTCCACTTT. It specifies CASSLGDRGRSDNSPLHF.

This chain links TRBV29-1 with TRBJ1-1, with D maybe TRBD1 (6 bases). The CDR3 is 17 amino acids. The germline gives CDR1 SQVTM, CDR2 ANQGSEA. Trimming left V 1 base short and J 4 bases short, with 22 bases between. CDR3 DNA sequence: TGCAGCGTTGAAGGGGCCAGGGGCCTAACCTGGGGCACTGAAGCTTTCTTT. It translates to CSVEGARGLTWGTEAFF.

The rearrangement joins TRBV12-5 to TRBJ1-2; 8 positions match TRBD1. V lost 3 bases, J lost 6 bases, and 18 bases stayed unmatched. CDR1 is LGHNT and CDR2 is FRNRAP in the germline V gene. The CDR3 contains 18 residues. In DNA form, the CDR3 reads TGTGCTAGTGGTTTCGACCCAAATCCGGGACAGGTAGATGATGGCTACACCTTC. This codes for CASGFDPNPGQVDDGYTF.